One sample yielded the 5 T cell receptor beta chains listed below, sequenced in a study of blood T cell repertoires in COVID-19. Clones were read by immunoSEQ multiplex PCR, and TCRdb kept only the in-frame ones, dropping some. This sample has a few hundred thousand clones, with around 82% found just once. The source material was peripheral blood. These receptor sequences come from a human donor in a cohort sampled during active COVID-19.

The rearrangement uses TRBV7-8 and TRBJ2-1, with 8 nucleotides matching TRBD2. Germline V gene sequence: CDR1 SGHVS, CDR2 FQNEAQ. Losses at the gene ends were 7 bases for V and 4 bases for J; bases not matched to a gene: 9. This CDR3 is built from 15 residues. Here the CDR3 DNA reads TGTGCCAGCAACCGTGGGGCTAGCGGGTACAATGAGCAGTTCTTC. It specifies CASNRGASGYNEQFF.

The V and J genes are TRBV7-3 and TRBJ1-6; 9 bases are a match to TRBD1. Unmatched junction bases numbered 7, after V lost 9 bases and J lost 7 bases. CDR1 is SGHTA and CDR2 is FQGTGA in the germline V gene. CDR3 size: 14 residues. The CDR3 is CASKGGTGNSPLHF. CDR3 nucleotide sequence: TGTGCCAGTAAAGGCGGGACAGGGAATTCACCCCTCCACTTT.

This clone appeared once. The chain is built from TRBV7-2 and TRBJ2-1; 9 bases fit TRBD2. CDR1 is SGHTA, CDR2 FQGNSA, per germline. V lost 5 bases to trimming and J lost 8 bases; unmatched junction nucleotides: 7. The CDR3 length is 14 residues. The CDR3 nucleotides are TGTGCCAGCAGCACGGGGACTAGCATCTATGAGCAGTTCTTC. Residues: CASSTGTSIYEQFF.

The chain joins TRBV2 to TRBJ1-1; 11 bases are shared with TRBD1. CDR3 length: 13 residues. The germline gives CDR1 SNHLY, CDR2 FYNNEI. J gave up 11 bases and V 8 bases, and 10 bases lay outside the gene matches. CDR3 DNA sequence: TGTGCCAGCCGGATAGGACAGGGGGCGAAGGCTTTCTTT. This translates into CASRIGQGAKAFF.

The rearrangement joins TRBV4-2 to TRBJ1-6, with a possible D match to TRBD1 (5 bases). The CDR3 covers 14 residues. V lost 3 bases and J lost 7, with 10 bases in between. Germline V gives CDR1 LGHNA, CDR2 YNFKEQ. The CDR3 loop is CASSQDRGNSPLHF. DNA of the CDR3: TGTGCCAGCAGCCAGGATAGGGGAAATTCACCCCTCCACTTT.